What follows are 2 T cell receptor beta chains derived from one specimen sequenced in a study of cytomegalovirus exposure and HLA in healthy donors. The PCR ran on 60 Vbeta and 13 Jbeta primers. Using immunoSEQ multiplex PCR, the repertoire was profiled, and TCRdb retains in-frame clones only, with some absent. The sample has some 120,000 clones, about 63% seen once. Sequencing was done on a sample of PBMCs. Receptors originate from a man between 25 and 39 years old in good health and CMV-seropositive.

This clone was seen a handful of times. CDR3 region: CASSVGSGSYEQYF. CDR3 DNA sequence: TGTGCCAGCAGCGTCGGTAGCGGGAGCTACGAGCAGTACTTC. The V and J genes are TRBV9 and TRBJ2-7; 9 bases are shared with TRBD2. Germline V gene sequence: CDR1 SGDLS, CDR2 YYNGEE. Trimming cost V 2 bases and J 3 bases; bases outside gene matches: 3. The CDR3 covers 14 residues.

The chain couples TRBV27 to TRBJ2-2; 14 nucleotides line up with TRBD2. Germline V gives CDR1 MNHEY, CDR2 SMNVEV (reference sequence). V trimming: 3 bases; J trimming: 4 bases; junction bases outside the gene matches: 7. The CDR3 contains 18 residues. CDR3 amino acids: CASSFRLAGGPGTGELFF. CDR3 bases: TGTGCCAGCAGTTTCCGACTAGCGGGAGGGCCAGGCACCGGGGAGCTGTTTTTT.